This T cell receptor beta chain was documented in a study of T-cell memory formation after mild COVID-19. Constant-segment primers and 5'RACE yielded cDNA libraries for TCR alpha and TCR beta, each carrying sample barcodes and UMIs. TCRdb reprocessed the 5' RACE reads with MiXCR, giving one entry per CDR3 protein. The data hold 470,000 or so distinct CDR3 sequences, with nearly 25% observed a single time. Findings of the study overall: CD4+ contracting clones lay mainly in CM and EM, CD8+ ones in EMRA.

As to this clonotype: Antigen: not known.

What was sequenced was PBMCs or a T cell subset sorted from them (not recorded which). This clonotype was sampled from an adult woman who had mild COVID-19 (a few samples of this study predate the infection). Cell type and time point are not known.

CDR3 residues: CAWEGLAGASEQYF. The CDR3, as DNA: TGTGCCTGGGAAGGACTAGCGGGGGCGTCCGAGCAGTACTTC. This sequence joins TRBV30 and TRBJ2-7, with 13 bases that match TRBD2. The V segment lost 5 bases and the J segment 6 bases; nucleotides outside the gene matches: 7. Germline V lookup: CDR1 GTSNPN, CDR2 SVGIG (reference sequence). The CDR3 length is 14 residues.